This T cell receptor (beta chain) was sequenced for a study of T cells in Graves' hyperthyroidism and ophthalmopathy. In this sample, this clonotype turned up many times. Ophthalmopathy cases met thresholds of Clinical Activity Score at least 3, NOSPECS grade at least 4 and duration under 3 months. The CDR3 length is 14 residues. V was pared by 4 bases and J by 7 bases, with 16 bases between. The source material, RNA transcripts, was used to amplify TCR beta CDR3 regions. RT-PCR in the first round (using the HTBI primer set) targeted the TCR CDR3. TCRdb passed the multiplex PCR reads through MiXCR, listing each CDR3 protein once. This sample yields around 600,000 distinct CDR3 sequences, of which about a sixth are seen a single time; roughly 3% belongs to the top ten.

This rearrangement joins TRBV12-3 or TRBV12-4 to TRBJ2-5, with a weak D call TRBD2 (6 bases). The source is a middle-aged woman with Graves' ophthalmopathy. Material: blood. The CDR3 DNA follows: TGTGCCAGCAGTTCTCTAGCGAACCGTGGGACCCAGTACTTC. Encoded protein: CASSSLANRGTQYF.